A selection of T cell receptor beta chains follows, all from one sample in a study of blood T cells in healthy people across ages. TCRdb fed the 5' RACE reads into MiXCR, producing one record per CDR3 protein. The sample records over a million distinct CDR3 sequences, around 45% being singletons. The material sequenced was blood. The receptors here all came from a woman in her sixties in good health. Each CDR3 is given with its conserved first and last residue. A D gene is named only where the DNA matches it firmly. Clone size is shown for a subset of rows, as once, few, many or a class of expanded clone.

V: TRBV9; size: few; D: NA; J: TRBJ2-7; CDR3: CASSGGEGGTWYEQYF; DNA: TGTGCCAGCAGTGGAGGAGAGGGCGGGACTTGGTACGAGCAGTACTTC
V: TRBV10-3; size: NA; D: NA; J: TRBJ1-2; CDR3: CAIGHGTGDGCTF; DNA: TGTGCCATCGGTCACGGGACGGGGGACGGCTGCACCTTC
V: TRBV29-1; size: few; D: TRBD1; J: TRBJ2-5; CDR3: CSVQGAGETQYF; DNA: TGCAGCGTGCAGGGGGCAGGGGAGACCCAGTACTTC
V: TRBV10-3; size: NA; D: NA; J: TRBJ2-7; CDR3: CAISDFRQAYEQYF; DNA: TGTGCCATCAGTGACTTCAGACAAGCCTACGAGCAGTACTTC
V: TRBV6-2/TRBV6-3; size: NA; D: NA; J: TRBJ1-5; CDR3: CASSYHPGEGNQPQHF; DNA: TGTGCCAGCAGTTATCACCCGGGGGAGGGGAATCAGCCCCAGCATTTT
V: TRBV27; size: NA; D: TRBD2; J: TRBJ2-1; CDR3: CASRLLGLAGYNEQFF; DNA: TGTGCCAGCAGACTCCTAGGACTAGCGGGCTACAATGAGCAGTTCTTC
V: TRBV27; size: NA; D: NA; J: TRBJ2-5; CDR3: CASSGTTTGETQYF; DNA: TGTGCCAGCTCCGGGACGACTACAGGAGAGACCCAGTACTTC
V: TRBV9; size: NA; D: NA; J: TRBJ2-1; CDR3: CASSLGGASQFF; DNA: TGTGCCAGCAGCTTGGGAGGAGCGTCCCAGTTCTTC
V: TRBV7-2; size: few; D: NA; J: TRBJ2-7; CDR3: CASSFVGDEQYF; DNA: TGTGCCAGCAGCTTTGTTGGGGACGAGCAGTACTTC
V: TRBV29-1; size: NA; D: NA; J: TRBJ2-5; CDR3: CSVDEGQETQYF; DNA: TGCAGCGTTGATGAAGGCCAAGAGACCCAGTACTTC
V: TRBV7-9; size: NA; D: TRBD1; J: TRBJ1-2; CDR3: CASSLKDRGSWYGYTF; DNA: TGTGCCAGCAGCTTAAAGGACAGGGGATCATGGTATGGCTACACCTTC
V: TRBV4-2; size: NA; D: TRBD2; J: TRBJ2-1; CDR3: CASSQGEGRETQFF; DNA: TGTGCCAGCAGCCAAGGAGAGGGGCGGGAGACCCAGTTCTTC
V: TRBV11-2; size: NA; D: TRBD2; J: TRBJ2-7; CDR3: CASSHGLAQTYEQYF; DNA: TGTGCCAGCAGCCACGGACTAGCGCAAACCTACGAGCAGTACTTC
V: TRBV3-1; size: few; D: NA; J: TRBJ2-5; CDR3: CASSQPRGLGWGETQYF; DNA: TGTGCCAGCAGCCAACCCCGTGGGCTAGGCTGGGGGGAGACCCAGTACTTC
V: TRBV11-2; size: few; D: NA; J: TRBJ2-7; CDR3: CASSLAKGTSYEQYF; DNA: TGTGCCAGCAGCTTAGCTAAAGGGACGTCCTACGAGCAGTACTTC
V: TRBV9; size: NA; D: TRBD1; J: TRBJ1-1; CDR3: CASSPRADRGTEAFF; DNA: TGTGCCAGCAGCCCCCGCGCGGACAGGGGCACTGAAGCTTTCTTT
V: TRBV20-1; size: NA; D: TRBD2; J: TRBJ2-7; CDR3: CSASSSGLISYEQYF; DNA: TGCAGTGCTAGTTCTAGCGGACTGATTTCCTACGAGCAGTACTTC